This T cell receptor beta chain was obtained from a study of blood T cell repertoires in COVID-19. This clone appeared a few times. V was trimmed by 2 bases and J by 7 bases, leaving 18 bases between them. The CDR3 loop spans 16 amino acids. Per germline, CDR1 SGHTA and CDR2 FQGNSA. The method was immunoSEQ multiplex PCR; TCRdb's version includes in-frame clones alone and lacks a portion of them. Of 200,000 to 250,000 clones listed, approximately 86% are singletons. The age range of participants was about 18 to 89 years, with residence in about two dozen US areas. The receptor's source is a woman younger than 45 who had been exposed to COVID-19. The sequencing input was PBMCs or T cells enriched from blood (not recorded which). J is TRBJ2-1 and V is TRBV7-2; maybe TRBD1 (6 bases). The CDR3 DNA reads as TGTGCCAGCAGCTTACCGGCCAGGGGTATTTGGAATGAGCAGTTCTTC. Translated: CASSLPARGIWNEQFF.